This is a list of T cell receptor beta chains from one sample in a study of cytomegalovirus exposure and HLA in healthy donors. TCRdb keeps only in-frame clones here, not all; method: immunoSEQ multiplex PCR. The repertoire holds under 75,000 clones, with approximately 95% as singletons. The material sequenced was PBMCs. All receptors come from a woman aged 18-29 years in good health and CMV-seropositive. Both conserved end residues are part of each CDR3. D genes are given only for firm matches. The size field is filled for only some rows; it gives once, few, many or a size class.

len	v_gene	j_gene	abundance	d_gene	CDR3aa	CDR3nt
13	TRBV6-5	TRBJ1-5	NA	NA	CASSLQGNQPQHF	TGTGCCAGCAGTTTGCAGGGGAATCAGCCCCAGCATTTT
12	TRBV6-1	TRBJ2-7	NA	NA	CATRTVTYEQYF	TGTGCCACCAGGACAGTAACCTACGAGCAGTACTTC
11	TRBV7-8	TRBJ1-2	NA	NA	CASTQGYGYTF	TGTGCCAGCACCCAGGGCTATGGCTACACCTTC
15	TRBV28	TRBJ1-3	NA	NA	CASSLGQGNGNTIYF	TGTGCCAGCAGTTTAGGGCAGGGGAATGGAAACACCATATATTTT
14	TRBV6-6	TRBJ1-4	NA	NA	CASRWGGRDEKLFF	TGTGCCAGTCGCTGGGGAGGTAGGGATGAAAAACTGTTTTTT
14	TRBV4-2	TRBJ2-1	NA	NA	CASSPLTGKYEQFF	TGTGCCAGCAGCCCCCTGACAGGTAAATATGAGCAGTTCTTC
13	TRBV11-2	TRBJ2-7	NA	TRBD2	CASSPSGSYEQYF	TGTGCCAGCAGCCCCAGCGGGAGTTACGAGCAGTACTTC
13	TRBV27	TRBJ2-7	few	NA	CASSPSPDYEQYF	TGTGCCAGCAGCCCGTCCCCAGACTACGAGCAGTACTTC
12	TRBV28	TRBJ1-6	NA	NA	CASQQPNSPLHF	TGTGCCAGCCAACAGCCAAATTCACCCCTCCACTTT
12	TRBV9	TRBJ2-1	NA	TRBD2	CASSESLAKQFF	TGTGCCAGCAGCGAGTCACTAGCGAAGCAGTTCTTC
14	TRBV28	TRBJ2-7	NA	NA	CASSLGQSFYEQYF	TGTGCCAGCAGTTTAGGGCAGTCCTTCTACGAGCAGTACTTC
11	TRBV29-1	TRBJ1-2	few	NA	CSVRVEYGYTF	TGCAGCGTTCGTGTTGAGTATGGCTACACCTTC
17	TRBV4-1	TRBJ1-3	NA	NA	CASKEEVPSPSGNTIYF	TGCGCCAGCAAAGAGGAGGTCCCTTCCCCCTCTGGAAACACCATATATTTT
17	TRBV27	TRBJ2-3	NA	TRBD1	CASSQPMTGVSTDTQYF	TGTGCCAGCAGTCAACCGATGACAGGGGTTAGCACAGATACGCAGTATTTT
14	TRBV28	TRBJ2-7	NA	NA	CASNFRGTTYEQYF	TGTGCCAGCAACTTTAGGGGAACTACCTACGAGCAGTACTTC
14	TRBV27	TRBJ2-1	NA	NA	CASSFFGQYNEQFF	TGTGCCAGCAGTTTCTTTGGGCAGTACAATGAGCAGTTCTTC
17	TRBV5-1	TRBJ2-2	NA	TRBD2	CASSFFSAGANTGELFF	TGCGCCAGCAGCTTTTTTAGTGCGGGAGCCAACACCGGGGAGCTGTTTTTT
15	TRBV9	TRBJ1-4	NA	NA	CASSPGDVTNEKLFF	TGTGCCAGCAGCCCAGGGGACGTCACTAATGAAAAACTGTTTTTT
14	TRBV28	TRBJ1-5	once	NA	CASSLAMGSQPQHF	TGTGCCAGCAGTTTAGCCATGGGCAGTCAGCCCCAGCATTTT
15	TRBV11-2	TRBJ2-7	NA	NA	CASSLVDTLTYEQYF	TGTGCCAGCAGCTTAGTAGACACCTTGACCTACGAGCAGTACTTC
15	TRBV9	TRBJ2-7	NA	NA	CASSVPTGRNVEQYF	TGTGCCAGCAGCGTACCCACAGGGCGGAATGTCGAGCAGTACTTC